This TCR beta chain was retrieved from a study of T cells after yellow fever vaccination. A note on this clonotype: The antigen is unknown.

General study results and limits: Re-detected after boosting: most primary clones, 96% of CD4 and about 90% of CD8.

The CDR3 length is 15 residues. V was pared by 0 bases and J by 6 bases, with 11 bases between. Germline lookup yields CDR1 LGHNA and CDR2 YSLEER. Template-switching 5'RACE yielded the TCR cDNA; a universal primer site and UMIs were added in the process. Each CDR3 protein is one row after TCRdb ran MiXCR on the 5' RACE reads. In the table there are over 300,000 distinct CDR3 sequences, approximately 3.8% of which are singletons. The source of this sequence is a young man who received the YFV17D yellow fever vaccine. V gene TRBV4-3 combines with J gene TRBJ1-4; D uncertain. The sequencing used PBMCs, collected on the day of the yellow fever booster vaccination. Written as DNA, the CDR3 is TGCGCCAGCAGCCAAGATTCCAGTCTGTATGAAAAACTGTTTTTT. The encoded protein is CASSQDSSLYEKLFF.